This is a list of T cell receptor beta chains from one sample in a study of patients and donors after allogeneic stem cell transplantation. TCRdb reprocessed the RT-PCR reads via MiXCR and lists one record per CDR3 protein. The sample includes about 200,000 distinct CDR3 sequences, around two fifths of them seen just once. The specimen sequenced was blood, either unsorted or a sorted T cell fraction (not recorded which). All receptors derive from a human donor who was either an allogeneic HSCT recipient or a stem cell or donor lymphocyte infusion donor (not recorded which). It is not recorded whose cells these are; they may come from a transplant donor. Both conserved end residues are part of each CDR3. Each record gives: D gene, J gene, clone size, V gene, CDR3 DNA, CDR3 protein. D genes are given only for firm matches. Size is omitted from some rows. Given values are once, few, many or a class for expanded clones.

>NA|TRBJ1-6|few|TRBV2
TGTGCCAGCCAAGCCGGGACTCGTAATTCACCCCTCCACTTT
CASQAGTRNSPLHF
>NA|TRBJ1-6|NA|TRBV6-1
TGTGCCAGCAGTGCTCTGGGACACGGAGGATCACCCCTCCACTTT
CASSALGHGGSPLHF
>NA|TRBJ2-2|NA|TRBV20-1
TGCAGTGCGAGGTCTAGGGCCGGGGAGCTGTTTTTT
CSARSRAGELFF
>TRBD1|TRBJ2-7|NA|TRBV18
TGTGCCAGCTCACTTCGGACAGGGGGGGACGAGCAGTACTTC
CASSLRTGGDEQYF
>NA|TRBJ1-2|NA|TRBV5-1
TGCGCCAGCAGCTTGGGTGCAGTTTATGGCTACACCTTC
CASSLGAVYGYTF
>NA|TRBJ2-7|NA|TRBV18
TGTGCCAGCTCCTCGAGGAGTAGCTCCTACGAGCAGTACTTC
CASSSRSSSYEQYF
>NA|TRBJ1-6|NA|TRBV28
TGTGCCAGCCTCCCGGACAGTTTAAATTCACCCCTCCACTTT
CASLPDSLNSPLHF
>NA|TRBJ2-5|NA|TRBV4-3
TGCGCCAGCAGCCAAGTAGTTGAAGAGACCCAGTACTTC
CASSQVVEETQYF
>NA|TRBJ2-1|NA|TRBV5-1
TGCGCCAGTAGCTCCGGGGCGTACATTGCCAATGAGCAGTTCTTC
CASSSGAYIANEQFF
>NA|TRBJ2-5|once|TRBV7-2
TGTGCCAGCAGCTACCGTAGCGCGGCAGCCCAAGAGACCCAGTACTTC
CASSYRSAAAQETQYF
>NA|TRBJ1-1|once|TRBV29-1
TGCAGCCACACTGAAGGAGCTTTCTTT
CSHTEGAFF
>NA|TRBJ1-5|NA|TRBV5-6
TGTGCCAGCAGCTTGGCTGGGTATCAGCCCCAGCATTTT
CASSLAGYQPQHF
>NA|TRBJ1-5|NA|TRBV15
TGTGCCACCAGCAGAGAGTTGGCCTCCAGTCAGCCCCAGCATTTT
CATSRELASSQPQHF
>NA|TRBJ1-1|NA|TRBV12-3/TRBV12-4
TGTGCCCCTCTACCGGCCCGCAACTTGAACACTGAAGCTTTCTTT
CAPLPARNLNTEAFF
>TRBD1|TRBJ2-7|NA|TRBV12-3/TRBV12-4
TGTGCCAGCAGTCCGGGACAGGGAGGGTTAAGGTACTTC
CASSPGQGGLRYF
>TRBD1|TRBJ1-1|few|TRBV30
TGTGCCGGGAGGGAGGGGGCGAGTTTGAACACTGAAGCTTTCTTT
CAGREGASLNTEAFF
>TRBD1|TRBJ2-7|NA|TRBV28
TGTGCCAGCAGTTTAGACAGGGGTTTCGCCTACGAGCAGTACTTC
CASSLDRGFAYEQYF
>NA|TRBJ2-7|NA|TRBV7-9
TGTGCCAGCACCATTACCCCGGGCAGCCACTACGAGCAGTACTTC
CASTITPGSHYEQYF
>TRBD1|TRBJ2-5|NA|TRBV24-1
TGTGCCACCCGACTGACAGGGGCAGAGACCCAGTACTTC
CATRLTGAETQYF
>NA|TRBJ2-2|NA|TRBV5-6
TGTGCCAGCAGCTGGACAACGAACACCGGGGAGCTGTTTTTT
CASSWTTNTGELFF
>TRBD1|TRBJ2-1|NA|TRBV2
TGTGCCAGCACTCGACCGGGACAGGGGGACGGTGAGCAGTTCTTC
CASTRPGQGDGEQFF
>NA|TRBJ1-5|many|TRBV27
TGTGCCAGCAGCCCCGGGGTGGGTAGCAATCAGCCCCAGCATTTT
CASSPGVGSNQPQHF
>NA|TRBJ2-1|NA|TRBV15
TGTGCCACCAGCAGAGATCCCCCTCTGCGACGGGGGCAACTCGACAATGAGCAGTTCTTC
CATSRDPPLRRGQLDNEQFF
>NA|TRBJ1-2|NA|TRBV3-1
TGTGCCAGCAGCCAAGATAGGGGCTACACCTTC
CASSQDRGYTF
>TRBD1|TRBJ2-7|NA|TRBV28
TGTGCCAGCAGTTCAGGGACAGGCCTTTCCTACGAGCAGTACTTC
CASSSGTGLSYEQYF
>NA|TRBJ1-5|NA|TRBV15
TGTGCCACCAGCAGAGAAAGGGATCATAGCAATCAGCCCCAGCATTTT
CATSRERDHSNQPQHF
>TRBD1|TRBJ2-7|once|TRBV5-5
TGTGCCAGCAGCTGGACAGGCTACGAGCAGTACTTC
CASSWTGYEQYF
>TRBD1|TRBJ2-7|NA|TRBV5-1
TGCGCCAGCAGCTTGGATGCCCAGGGGGCCTTCCACGAGCAGTACTTC
CASSLDAQGAFHEQYF
>TRBD1|TRBJ1-5|few|TRBV20-1
TGCAGTGCTAGAAGACCAGGGGGCGATCAGCCCCAGCATTTT
CSARRPGGDQPQHF
>TRBD2|TRBJ2-7|NA|TRBV12-3/TRBV12-4
TGTGCCAGCAGCCCGGGACTAGGAGGGTACGAGCAGTACTTC
CASSPGLGGYEQYF
>NA|TRBJ1-1|NA|TRBV5-1
TGCGCCAGCAGCTTTTCCCAGGGGTTTAACACTGAAGCTTTCTTT
CASSFSQGFNTEAFF
>NA|TRBJ1-1|NA|TRBV20-1
TGCAGTGCTAGGAATCCCTACACTGAAGCTTTCTTT
CSARNPYTEAFF
>NA|TRBJ1-5|once|TRBV18
TGTGCCAGCTCACCCACGAAGGGTGTCCAGCCCCAGCATTTT
CASSPTKGVQPQHF
>NA|TRBJ2-5|few|TRBV29-1
TGCAGCGTCGTAGGCAGCGGAGAGACCCAGTACTTC
CSVVGSGETQYF
>TRBD1|TRBJ1-2|few|TRBV20-1
TGCAGTGCTGACAGGGGCGCGCCTTATGGCTACACCTTC
CSADRGAPYGYTF
>NA|TRBJ2-7|NA|TRBV6-6
TGTGCCAGCAGTTCTACGACACTGGGGAGCTACGAGCAGTACTTC
CASSSTTLGSYEQYF
>NA|TRBJ1-6|few|TRBV3-1
TGTGCCAGCAGCCCCGACATCTATAATTCACCCCTCCACTTT
CASSPDIYNSPLHF
>TRBD1|TRBJ2-3|NA|TRBV6-6
TGTGCCAGCAGTTACTCGGGACAGGGGGGAGGGCCGCAGTATTTT
CASSYSGQGGGPQYF
>NA|TRBJ1-5|NA|TRBV24-1
TGTGCCACCAGTGATTCGGGGAGGGGCAATCAGCCCCAGCATTTT
CATSDSGRGNQPQHF